These 23 T cell receptor beta chains share one sample of origin, sequenced in a study of regulatory T cells in long-lasting Graves disease. This sample's time point: persistent/refractory GD, antithyroid drugs over 5 years with positive TRAb. RNA isolated from PBMCs was used to make the TCR library. CDR3-region Arm-PCR and iRepertoire HTBI primers produced the TCR beta libraries. TCRdb independently ran MiXCR on the multiplex PCR reads; one entry per CDR3 protein. The data show some 280,000 distinct CDR3 sequences, with 20% to 25% seen just once and about 56% held by the top ten. Sample: peripheral blood mononuclear cells (PBMCs), taken when the disease was refractory, from a patient treated with antithyroid drugs. These receptors all stem from a female donor with Graves disease.

This clonotype was found a few times. The CDR3 reads CASSLGGASLTVYEQYF. CDR3 in DNA: TGTGCCAGCAGTTTAGGGGGGGCATCGCTCACGGTCTACGAGCAGTACTTC. This chain uses TRBV27 with TRBJ2-7, with D tentatively TRBD2 (7 bases). V lost 2 bases, J lost 3 bases, and 20 bases lay in between. CDR1 is MNHEY and CDR2 is SMNVEV in the germline V gene (reference sequence). CDR3 length equals 17 residues.

In its sample, this clonotype was seen many times. The gene calls are TRBV6-9 and TRBJ1-5; D is uncertain. The CDR3 sequence is 14 residues long. Germline values: CDR1 MNHGY, CDR2 SVAAGI. V lost 4 bases and J 0 bases, leaving 7 bases between the germline ends. DNA for the CDR3: TGTGCCAGCAGTTCGTCGGATAGCAATCAGCCCCAGCATTTT. Amino acids: CASSSSDSNQPQHF.

This rearrangement joins TRBV6-2 or TRBV6-3 to TRBJ1-5, with 9 positions matching TRBD1. Per germline, CDR1 MNHEY and CDR2 SVGEGT. The length of the CDR3 is 16 residues. Trimming cost V 4 bases and J 5 bases; bases outside gene matches: 9. The CDR3 DNA reads as TGTGCCAGCAGTTCAGATAAAACAGGGGGCCATCAGCCCCAGCATTTT. Its translation: CASSSDKTGGHQPQHF.

The chain uses TRBV18 and TRBJ1-1, with D perhaps TRBD1 (5 bases). Germline V gives CDR1 KGHSH, CDR2 LQKENI. Trimming removed 3 bases from V and 6 bases from J, with 8 bases in between. The CDR3 loop spans 12 amino acids. DNA of the CDR3: TGTGCCAGCTCACCGCAGGGCGCTGAAGCTTTCTTT. It codes for CASSPQGAEAFF.

This chain uses TRBV10-1 with TRBJ2-1; D gene ambiguous. This CDR3 is built from 13 residues. Per germline, CDR1 WNHNN and CDR2 SYGVQD (reference sequence). Between the trimmed V and J ends, which lost 2 bases and 2 bases, there was a span of 4 bases. CDR3 region: CASSERTYNEQFF. DNA for the CDR3: TGCGCCAGCAGTGAGCGGACCTACAATGAGCAGTTCTTC.

This clonotype occurred many times. The chain uses TRBV11-2 and TRBJ2-7; no definite D call. Germline V gene sequence: CDR1 SGHAT, CDR2 FQNNGV. The CDR3 is 10 amino acids. V was pared by 0 bases and J by 6 bases, with 0 bases between. CDR3: CASSLDEQYF. The DNA for the CDR3 is TGTGCCAGCAGCTTAGACGAGCAGTACTTC.

This clonotype was recorded a few times. V gene TRBV20-1 combines with J gene TRBJ2-7, with TRBD2 as a possible D gene (5 bases). Trimming took 4 bases from V and 2 from J, leaving 9 bases between them. Germline assignment: CDR1 DFQATT and CDR2 SNEGSKA (reference sequence). The CDR3 spans 12 residues. CDR3 region: CSAKATTYEQYF. CDR3 nucleotide sequence: TGCAGTGCTAAAGCGACTACCTACGAGCAGTACTTC.

This clonotype was recorded at least ten times. The genes are TRBV28 and TRBJ2-4; a possible D gene is TRBD2 (6 bases). The CDR3 consists of 13 residues. Trimming pared 3 bases from V and 5 bases from J, leaving 8 bases between. Germline V gives CDR1 MDHEN, CDR2 SYDVKM. The CDR3 region is CASSFWRENIQYF. Written as DNA, the CDR3 is TGTGCCAGCAGTTTTTGGAGGGAAAACATTCAGTACTTC.

This clonotype was seen repeatedly, ten times or more. This sequence joins TRBV11-2 and TRBJ2-4; the match to TRBD1 covers 7 bases. With 5 bases clipped from V and 8 bases from J, the junction kept 12 bases outside the gene matches. The CDR3 runs 15 residues. Germline V gene data show CDR1 as SGHAT and CDR2 as FQNNGV. The CDR3 sequence: CASSTPQGKRYIQYF. DNA for the CDR3: TGTGCCAGCAGCACACCACAGGGGAAACGGTACATTCAGTACTTC.

The J gene is TRBJ1-3, the V gene TRBV5-1; a possible D gene is TRBD1 (6 bases). V gave up 2 bases and J gave up 0 bases, with 9 bases separating them. The CDR3 runs to 15 residues. In germline, CDR1 is SGHRS, CDR2 YFSETQ. For the CDR3, the DNA is TGCGCCAGCAGCTTTACAGGGTACTCTGGAAACACCATATATTTT. Protein: CASSFTGYSGNTIYF.

This clonotype came up many times. The chain links TRBV28 to TRBJ1-2, with TRBD1 matching 7 bases. J was trimmed by 8 bases and V by 4 bases; bases with no gene match: 13. There are 15 residues in the CDR3. The V gene's germline CDR1 is MDHEN and CDR2 SYDVKM. DNA of the CDR3: TGTGCCAGCAGTTCCACCGACAGGGACCTTTGGGGCTACACCTTC. It is translated as CASSSTDRDLWGYTF.

This clonotype has at least ten counts. The chain employs TRBV28 and TRBJ1-5; D call uncertain. Trimming cost V 2 bases and J 0 bases, with 8 bases left between them. The CDR3 runs 15 residues. The germline CDR1 and CDR2 sequences are MDHEN and SYDVKM. The CDR3 reads CASSLDPNSNQPQHF. The CDR3 DNA follows: TGTGCCAGCAGTTTAGACCCAAATAGCAATCAGCCCCAGCATTTT.

In this sample, this clonotype turned up a few times. V usage is TRBV6-2 or TRBV6-3 and J usage is TRBJ2-3, with TRBD2 matching over 11 bases. J lost 5 bases, V lost 7 bases, and 8 bases had no gene match. The CDR3 length is 15 residues. The germline CDR1 and CDR2 sequences are MNHEY and SVGEGT. The CDR3 coding sequence is TGTGCCAGCACTATTAGCGGGAGGGTGGTAGATACGCAGTATTTT. Its translation: CASTISGRVVDTQYF.

V usage is TRBV9 and J usage is TRBJ2-7; D perhaps matches TRBD1 (5 bases). Germline V gene data show CDR1 as SGDLS and CDR2 as YYNGEE. V lost 0 bases and J lost 4, with 17 bases in between. CDR3 length equals 16 residues. The DNA of the CDR3 is TGTGCCAGCAGCGTAGGGGGCCTTGCCCAAGAATACGAGCAGTACTTC. This encodes CASSVGGLAQEYEQYF.

In DNA form, the CDR3 reads TGCGCCAGCAGCCAAGCGGAGGCCAATGAGCAGTTCTTC. Amino acid sequence: CASSQAEANEQFF. This chain links TRBV4-3 with TRBJ2-1; tentative D call: TRBD2 (5 bases). The germline V gene has CDR1 LGHNA and CDR2 YSLEER. The CDR3 consists of 13 residues. V lost 1 base and J lost 6, with 7 bases in between.

The chain uses TRBV3-1 and TRBJ2-2; D gene ambiguous. The CDR3 extends over 15 amino acids. V was pared by 2 bases and J by 4 bases, with 11 bases between. CDR1 is LGHDT, CDR2 YNNKEL, per germline (reference sequence). The CDR3 coding sequence is TGTGCCAGCAGCCAATCGAGTTTTGTCACCGGGGAGCTGTTTTTT. It codes for CASSQSSFVTGELFF.

As to this clonotype: A much larger clone lies a single base off, so this may be a read error. CDR3 sequence: CASRVLEIAWGTQYF. CDR3 sequence (DNA): TGTGCCAGCAGGGTTTTAGAGATAGCTTGGGGGACCCAGTACTTC. V is TRBV9 and J is TRBJ2-5; D call uncertain. V was shortened by 5 bases and J by 7 bases, with 21 bases between the two germline ends. The germline CDR1 and CDR2 sequences are SGDLS and YYNGEE. There are 15 residues in the CDR3. The complete variable domain, with remaining parts taken from reference TRBV9 and TRBJ2-5, reads DSGVTQTPKHLITATGQRVTLRCSPRSGDLSVYWYQQSLDQGLQFLIQYYNGEERAKGNILERFSAQQFPDLHSELNLSSLELGDSALYFCASRVLEIAWGTQYFGPGTRLLVL.

This chain joins TRBV27 and TRBJ2-7; no firm D call. Germline V gene sequence: CDR1 MNHEY, CDR2 SMNVEV (reference sequence). The V end lost 5 bases, the J end lost 0 bases, and 14 bases lay between the germline ends. This CDR3 region has 15 residues. CDR3 sequence reads: CASSPSRMSSYEQYF. For the CDR3, the DNA is TGTGCCAGCAGTCCCTCCCGCATGAGCTCCTACGAGCAGTACTTC.

This chain connects TRBV28 to TRBJ2-2, with 8 bases lining up with TRBD2. CDR1 MDHEN and CDR2 SYDVKM come from the germline V gene. The CDR3 is 18 amino acids. Unmatched junction bases numbered 14, after V lost 3 bases and J lost 5 bases. Here the CDR3 DNA reads TGTGCCAGCAGTTTCCTTGGTCGGGGGGGTCGAGGGACCGGGGAGCTGTTTTTT. The encoded protein is CASSFLGRGGRGTGELFF.

This clonotype was seen repeatedly, ten times or more. The rearrangement uses TRBV11-2 and TRBJ2-5; 9 bases are a match to TRBD1. With 4 bases clipped from V and 2 bases from J, the junction kept 5 bases outside the gene matches. Germline CDR1 and CDR2: SGHAT and FQNNGV. CDR3 length: 15 residues. The CDR3 region is CASSYNRGRQETQYF. The CDR3 DNA is TGTGCCAGCAGCTATAACAGGGGGCGGCAAGAGACCCAGTACTTC.

About this clonotype: The CDR3 does not end in the conserved phenylalanine or tryptophan, so this is likely a read error. V gene TRBV28 combines with J gene TRBJ2-7, with TRBD1 matching 10 bases. The ends lost 6 bases at V and 5 bases at J; junction bases unmatched: 10. CDR3 length: 15 residues. From germline, CDR1 is MDHEN and CDR2 SYDVKM. As DNA, the CDR3 is TGTGCCAGCAGATCCAGGACAGGGGGGTACAACGAGCAGTACTAC. This translates into CASRSRTGGYNEQYY.

This clonotype occurred many times. The chain is built from TRBV6-1 and TRBJ2-7; no reliable D call. Germline CDR1 MNHNS, CDR2 SASEGT. V lost 8 bases, J lost 2 bases, and 10 bases lay in between. The length of the CDR3 is 12 residues. The CDR3 DNA follows: TGTGCCAGCGGCCCCAGCGCCTACGAGCAGTACTTC. It specifies CASGPSAYEQYF.

This clonotype occurred many times. The rearrangement links TRBV7-8 to TRBJ1-2; 7 bases are shared with TRBD1. V shed 0 bases, J shed 8 bases, and the junction held 3 bases outside the gene matches. CDR1 is SGHVS and CDR2 is FQNEAQ in the germline V gene. CDR3 length: 13 amino acids. DNA for the CDR3: TGTGCCAGCAGCTTAGCGACAGGGTCCGGCTACACCTTC. Translation gives CASSLATGSGYTF.